These 8 T cell receptor beta chains originate from one sample sequenced in a study of patients and donors after allogeneic stem cell transplantation. TCRdb reprocessed the RT-PCR reads via MiXCR and lists one record per CDR3 protein. Among approximately 160,000 distinct CDR3 sequences, 24% were seen once, and the ten largest hold roughly a quarter. Sequencing was carried out using blood, either unsorted or a sorted T cell fraction (not recorded which). The receptor set was obtained from a human donor who was either an allogeneic HSCT recipient or a stem cell or donor lymphocyte infusion donor (not recorded which). It is not recorded whose cells these are; they may come from a transplant donor.

This chain uses TRBV28 with TRBJ1-4, with unresolved D. Trimming left V 4 bases short and J 1 base short, with 7 bases between. This CDR3 is 14 amino acids long. CDR1 and CDR2 (germline): MDHEN, SYDVKM. The CDR3 DNA reads TGTGCCAGCAGTTCTCCCAGAACTAATGAAAAACTGTTTTTT. It codes for CASSSPRTNEKLFF. Based on the CDR3 plus reference TRBV28 and TRBJ1-4, the full variable domain is DVKVTQSSRYLVKRTGEKVFLECVQDMDHENMFWYRQDPGLGLRLIYFSYDVKMKEKGDIPEGYSVSREKKERFSLILESASTNQTSMYLCASSSPRTNEKLFFGSGTQLSVL.

This clonotype was seen a few times. V gene TRBV2 combines with J gene TRBJ2-5; no reliable D call. The V end was cut by 5 bases, the J end by 1 base, with 11 bases between. CDR3 length equals 14 residues. Germline assignment: CDR1 SNHLY and CDR2 FYNNEI. In DNA, the CDR3 is TGTGCCAGCAGTTGGTCAGGACCCCAAGAGACCCAGTACTTC. Translated, it gives CASSWSGPQETQYF.

This rearrangement joins TRBV4-1 to TRBJ1-5; TRBD1 is a possible D gene (5 bases). V was trimmed by 1 base and J by 3 bases, leaving 13 bases between them. The CDR3 has 16 residues. Looked up from germline, CDR1 is MGHRA and CDR2 is YSYEKL. The CDR3 protein is CASSQGWGLDNQPQHF. The CDR3 nucleotides read TGCGCCAGCAGCCAAGGATGGGGACTCGACAATCAGCCCCAGCATTTT.

This clonotype has only a few counts. The chain employs TRBV18 and TRBJ1-6; a possible D gene is TRBD1 (6 bases). With 6 bases removed from V and 8 bases from J, the gap between germline ends came to 11 bases. The CDR3 covers 13 residues. Germline loops: CDR1 KGHSH, CDR2 LQKENI. The CDR3 DNA reads TGTGCCAGCTCCAGGACAGCCGATTCACCCCTCCACTTT. Its translation: CASSRTADSPLHF.

This chain joins TRBV12-3 or TRBV12-4 and TRBJ1-2, with a tentative D call TRBD1 (6 bases). V was pared by 4 bases and J by 0 bases, with 15 bases between. The CDR3 contains 16 residues. CDR3 bases: TGTGCCAGCAGTTCCCGACGGACAGAGCCTAACTATGGCTACACCTTC. This sequence encodes CASSSRRTEPNYGYTF.

A few counts support this clonotype. V is TRBV12-3 or TRBV12-4 and J is TRBJ2-2; 8 positions agree with TRBD1. Losses at the gene ends were 0 bases for V and 3 bases for J; bases not matched to a gene: 6. The length of the CDR3 is 17 residues. This CDR3 reads CASSLASGGAYTGELFF. The CDR3 DNA follows: TGTGCCAGCAGTTTAGCGTCAGGGGGCGCGTACACCGGGGAGCTGTTTTTT.

The rearrangement joins TRBV29-1 to TRBJ1-2, with a possible D match to TRBD1 (5 bases). Per the germline V gene, CDR1 is SQVTM and CDR2 is ANQGSEA. Trimming removed 6 bases from V and 4 bases from J, with 15 bases in between. CDR3 size: 13 residues. Here the CDR3 reads CSVIPQGSYGYTF. CDR3 DNA sequence: TGCAGCGTGATCCCCCAGGGCAGCTATGGCTACACCTTC.

CDR3 residues: CASARQPQETQYF. CDR3 DNA sequence: TGTGCCAGCGCCCGGCAGCCCCAAGAGACCCAGTACTTC. The chain joins TRBV5-6 to TRBJ2-5, with D unclear. Germline CDR1 and CDR2: SGHDT and YYEEEE. Trimming took off 7 bases at V and 1 base at J, with 11 bases between the two ends. The CDR3 contains 13 residues.